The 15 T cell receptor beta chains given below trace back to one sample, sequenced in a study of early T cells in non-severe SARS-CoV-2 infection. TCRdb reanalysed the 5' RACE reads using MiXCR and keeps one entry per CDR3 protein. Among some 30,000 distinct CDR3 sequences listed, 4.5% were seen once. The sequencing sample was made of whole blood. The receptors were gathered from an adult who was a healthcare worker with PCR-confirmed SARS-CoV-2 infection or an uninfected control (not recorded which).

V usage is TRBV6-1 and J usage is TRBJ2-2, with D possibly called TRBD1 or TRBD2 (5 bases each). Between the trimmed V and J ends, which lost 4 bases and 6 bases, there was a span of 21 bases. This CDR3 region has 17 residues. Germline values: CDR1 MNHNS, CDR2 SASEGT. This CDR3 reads CASSGAISGLNPGELFF. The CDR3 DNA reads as TGTGCCAGCAGTGGGGCCATTTCGGGGCTAAATCCCGGGGAGCTGTTTTTT.

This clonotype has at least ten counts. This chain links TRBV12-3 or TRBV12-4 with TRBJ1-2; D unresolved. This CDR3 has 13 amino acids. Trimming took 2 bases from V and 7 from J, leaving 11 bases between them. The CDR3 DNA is TGTGCCAGCAGTTTACCAGGCGCGTCTGGCTACACCTTC. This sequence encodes CASSLPGASGYTF.

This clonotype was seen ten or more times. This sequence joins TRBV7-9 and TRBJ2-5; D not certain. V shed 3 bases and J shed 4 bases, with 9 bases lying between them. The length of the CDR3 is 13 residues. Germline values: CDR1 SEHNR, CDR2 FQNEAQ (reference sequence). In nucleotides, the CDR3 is TGTGCCAGCAGCTTCGGTGGTTCAGAGACCCAGTACTTC. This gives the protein CASSFGGSETQYF. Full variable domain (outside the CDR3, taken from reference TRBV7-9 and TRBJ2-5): DTGVSQNPRHKITKRGQNVTFRCDPISEHNRLYWYRQTLGQGPEFLTYFQNEAQLEKSRLLSDRFSAERPKGSFSTLEIQRTEQGDSAMYLCASSFGGSETQYFGPGTRLLVL.

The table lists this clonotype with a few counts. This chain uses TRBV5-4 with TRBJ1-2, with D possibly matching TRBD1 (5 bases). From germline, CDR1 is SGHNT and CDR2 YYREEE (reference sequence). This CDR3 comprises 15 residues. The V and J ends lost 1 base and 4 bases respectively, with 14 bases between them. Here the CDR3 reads CASSLSGTKFYGYTF. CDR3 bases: TGTGCCAGCAGCTTGTCCGGGACTAAGTTCTATGGCTACACCTTC.

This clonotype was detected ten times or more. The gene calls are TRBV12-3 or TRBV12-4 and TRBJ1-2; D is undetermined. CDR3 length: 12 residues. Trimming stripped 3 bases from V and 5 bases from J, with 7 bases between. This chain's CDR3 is CASSFGSYGYTF. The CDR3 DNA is TGTGCCAGCAGTTTCGGGAGTTATGGCTACACCTTC.

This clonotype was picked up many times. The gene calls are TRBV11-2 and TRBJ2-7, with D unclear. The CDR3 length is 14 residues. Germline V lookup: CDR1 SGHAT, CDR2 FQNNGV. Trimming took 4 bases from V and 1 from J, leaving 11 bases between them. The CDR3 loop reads CASSYGVVSYEQYF. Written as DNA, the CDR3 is TGTGCCAGCAGCTATGGAGTAGTTTCCTACGAGCAGTACTTC.

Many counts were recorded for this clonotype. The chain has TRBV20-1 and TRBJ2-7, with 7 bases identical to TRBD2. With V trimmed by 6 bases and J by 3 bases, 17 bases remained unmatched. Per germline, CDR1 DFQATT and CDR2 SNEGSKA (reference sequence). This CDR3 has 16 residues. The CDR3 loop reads CSARTPPAGASYEQYF. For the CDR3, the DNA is TGCAGTGCCAGGACTCCACCGGCGGGAGCAAGCTACGAGCAGTACTTC.

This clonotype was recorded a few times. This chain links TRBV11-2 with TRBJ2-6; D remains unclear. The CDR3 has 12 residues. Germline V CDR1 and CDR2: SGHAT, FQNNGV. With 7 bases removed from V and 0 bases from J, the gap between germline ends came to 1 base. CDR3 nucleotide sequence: TGTGCCAGCAACTCTGGGGCCAACGTCCTGACTTTC. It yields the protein CASNSGANVLTF.

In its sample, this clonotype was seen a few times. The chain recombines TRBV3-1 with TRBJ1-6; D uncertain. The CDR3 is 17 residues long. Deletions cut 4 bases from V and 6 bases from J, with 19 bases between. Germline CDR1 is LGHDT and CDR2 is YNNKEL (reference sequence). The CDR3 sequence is CASSPVKGGKGNSPLHF. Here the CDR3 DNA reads TGTGCCAGCAGCCCCGTAAAGGGAGGGAAGGGTAATTCACCCCTCCACTTT.

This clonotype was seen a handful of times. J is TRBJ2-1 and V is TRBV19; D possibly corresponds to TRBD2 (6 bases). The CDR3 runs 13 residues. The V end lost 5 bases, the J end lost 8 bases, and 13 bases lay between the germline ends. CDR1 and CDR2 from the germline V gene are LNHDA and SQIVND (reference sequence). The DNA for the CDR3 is TGTGCCAGTAGTTTTGGAGGGAGTGATGAGCAGTTCTTC. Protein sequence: CASSFGGSDEQFF.

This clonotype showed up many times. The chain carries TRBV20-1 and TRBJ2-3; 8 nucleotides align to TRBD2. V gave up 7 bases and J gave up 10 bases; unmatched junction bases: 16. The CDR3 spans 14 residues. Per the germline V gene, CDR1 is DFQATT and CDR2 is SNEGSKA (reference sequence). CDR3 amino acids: CSGGLDQLRHPQYF. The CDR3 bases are TGCAGTGGGGGACTAGATCAGCTCCGTCATCCGCAGTATTTT.

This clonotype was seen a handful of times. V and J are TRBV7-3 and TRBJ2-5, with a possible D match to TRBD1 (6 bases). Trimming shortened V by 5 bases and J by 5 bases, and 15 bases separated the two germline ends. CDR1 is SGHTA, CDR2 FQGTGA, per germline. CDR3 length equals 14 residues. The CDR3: CASSLTWGRETQYF. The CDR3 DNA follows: TGTGCCAGCAGCCTTACTTGGGGGCGGGAGACCCAGTACTTC.

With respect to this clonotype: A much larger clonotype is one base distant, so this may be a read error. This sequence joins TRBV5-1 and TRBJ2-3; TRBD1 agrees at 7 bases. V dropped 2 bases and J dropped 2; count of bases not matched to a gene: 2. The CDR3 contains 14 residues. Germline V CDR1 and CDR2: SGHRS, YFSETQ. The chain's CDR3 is CASSFGQDTDTQYF. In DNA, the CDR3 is TGCGCCAGCAGCTTCGGACAGGACACAGATACGCAGTATTTT.

CDR3 DNA: TGTGCCAGCAGCTTATCTTCCCGACTAGCGGGCCCTCAAGAGACCCAGTACTTC. This sequence encodes CASSLSSRLAGPQETQYF. V and J are TRBV7-9 and TRBJ2-5, with 10 bases that match TRBD2. The length of the CDR3 is 18 residues. The V and J ends lost 2 bases and 2 bases, in that order; junction bases with no gene match: 11. CDR1 and CDR2 from the germline V gene are SEHNR and FQNEAQ (reference sequence).

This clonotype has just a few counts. Here the CDR3 DNA reads TGTGCCAGCAGCCAAACGTGGACTAGCGGGGGCCACCGCACAGATACGCAGTATTTT. Its protein product is CASSQTWTSGGHRTDTQYF. The chain links TRBV3-1 to TRBJ2-3, with 13 nucleotides matching TRBD2. Looked up from germline, CDR1 is LGHDT and CDR2 is YNNKEL (reference sequence). Germline trimming cut 2 bases from V and 1 base from J; bases unmatched to any gene: 9. The CDR3 length is 19 residues.